This T cell receptor (beta chain) was obtained from a study of T cell responses to AZD1222 COVID-19 vaccine. Overall study results and limits: It was only five to seven AZD1222 recipients who were seropositive at baseline. Most donors were white British and more were female, and clonal diversity was possibly underestimated.

Here immunoSEQ multiplex PCR was the method, and the copy in TCRdb shows in-frame clones only, minus some. Found here are 95,000 or so clones, 70% to 90% of them singletons; the top ten hold 3.7%. Note on this clone: The antigen is not known.

Sequencing used peripheral blood, obtained on day 0 of AZD1222 vaccination. The clonotype comes from an adult in good health.

CDR3 region: CASNPTSGGTGELFF. For the CDR3, the DNA is TGCGCCAGCAACCCGACTAGCGGGGGTACCGGGGAGCTGTTTTTT. This sequence joins TRBV5-1 and TRBJ2-2; 12 nucleotides agree with TRBD2. V gave up 6 bases and J gave up 5 bases; unmatched junction bases: 5. Germline V lookup: CDR1 SGHRS, CDR2 YFSETQ. This CDR3 is built from 15 residues.